This is a list of T cell receptor beta chains from one sample in a study of T-cell reconstitution after alpha-beta-depleted transplantation in children. Each CDR3 protein is one row after TCRdb ran MiXCR on the PCR reads. The top ten hold 8.5% to 9.5% of the sample, which has some 300,000 distinct CDR3 sequences, nearly 8% seen once. The sample was peripheral blood, taken 360 days after TCRalphabeta/CD19-depleted stem cell transplant. The origin of the receptors is a female patient aged 2-9 years who had a stem cell transplant for Fanconi anemia, so the T cells may come from the graft donor. CDR3s include the opening cysteine and the closing phenylalanine or tryptophan.

j_gene,v_gene,len,CDR3aa
TRBJ2-1,TRBV6-1,16,CASRPRTGTGVNEQFF
TRBJ2-2,TRBV15,14,CATSRVGSSGELFF
TRBJ2-7,TRBV7-8,13,CASSRSSGYEQYF
TRBJ1-2,TRBV27,15,CASSLRTPANYGYTF
TRBJ2-4,TRBV20-1,15,CSARVAGLAKNIQYF
TRBJ2-2,TRBV6-1,15,CASSPLALNTGELFF
TRBJ1-2,TRBV20-1,12,CSARVPGKGYTF
TRBJ2-7,TRBV7-8,15,CASSPFTGRAYEQYF
TRBJ2-7,TRBV6-5,14,CASSYVGGSYEQYF
TRBJ1-1,TRBV25-1,13,CASSDSWGIEAFF
TRBJ2-5,TRBV12-3/TRBV12-4,18,CASSFFVEWGQKEETQYF
TRBJ1-1,TRBV7-3,14,CASSLSLVSTEAFF
TRBJ2-3,TRBV6-2/TRBV6-3,12,CASKPGTDTQYF
TRBJ1-2,TRBV5-1,14,CASSWVTGDYGYTF
TRBJ2-7,TRBV12-3/TRBV12-4,15,CASSQGQLYPYEQYF
TRBJ2-7,TRBV5-6,15,CASSFVGTGSYEQYF
TRBJ2-3,TRBV28,16,CASSSPQGVGTDTQYF
TRBJ2-7,TRBV6-1,14,CASELTGARAEQYF
TRBJ2-1,TRBV9,13,CASSHLIGLEQFF
TRBJ2-3,TRBV28,14,CASSADRHTDTQYF
TRBJ2-5,TRBV28,15,CASSFPGSRQETQYF
TRBJ2-7,TRBV12-3/TRBV12-4,10,CASMGVEQYF
TRBJ1-1,TRBV6-2/TRBV6-3,17,CASSYPSPTGGNTEAFF
TRBJ2-2,TRBV11-2,14,CASSRQGGSGELFF
TRBJ2-2,TRBV5-1,17,CASSSLSGLANTGELFF
TRBJ2-1,TRBV24-1,16,CATSGGTGMTVNEQFF
TRBJ2-3,TRBV6-2/TRBV6-3,15,CASTFTRRSTDTQYF
TRBJ1-1,TRBV7-9,16,CASSPRQILLNTEAFF
TRBJ1-3,TRBV4-3,12,CASSQVPDTIYF
TRBJ2-2,TRBV5-1,15,CASSLAQLVTGELFF